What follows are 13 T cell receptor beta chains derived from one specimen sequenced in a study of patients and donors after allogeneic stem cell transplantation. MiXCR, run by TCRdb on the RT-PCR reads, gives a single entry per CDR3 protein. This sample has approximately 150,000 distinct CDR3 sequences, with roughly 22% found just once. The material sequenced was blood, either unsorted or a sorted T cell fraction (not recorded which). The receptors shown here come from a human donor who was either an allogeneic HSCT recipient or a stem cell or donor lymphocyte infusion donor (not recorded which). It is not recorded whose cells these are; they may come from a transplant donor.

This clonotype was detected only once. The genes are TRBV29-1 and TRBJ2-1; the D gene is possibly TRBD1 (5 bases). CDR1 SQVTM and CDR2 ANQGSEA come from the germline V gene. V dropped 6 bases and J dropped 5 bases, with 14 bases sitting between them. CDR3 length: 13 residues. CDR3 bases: TGCAGCGTCGGACGACTGGGGCACAATGAGCAGTTCTTC. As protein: CSVGRLGHNEQFF.

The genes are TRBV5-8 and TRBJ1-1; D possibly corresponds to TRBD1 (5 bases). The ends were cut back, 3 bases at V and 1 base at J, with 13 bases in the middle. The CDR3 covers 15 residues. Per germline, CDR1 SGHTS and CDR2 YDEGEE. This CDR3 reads CASSWGLGTNTEAFF. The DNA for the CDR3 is TGTGCCAGCAGCTGGGGCTTAGGGACGAACACTGAAGCTTTCTTT.

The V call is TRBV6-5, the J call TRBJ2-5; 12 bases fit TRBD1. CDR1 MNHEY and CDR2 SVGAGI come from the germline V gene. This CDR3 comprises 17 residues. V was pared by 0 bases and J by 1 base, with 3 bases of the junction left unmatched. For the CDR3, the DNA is TGTGCCAGCAGTTACTCAGCGGGACAGGGGGCCCAAGAGACCCAGTACTTC. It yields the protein CASSYSAGQGAQETQYF.

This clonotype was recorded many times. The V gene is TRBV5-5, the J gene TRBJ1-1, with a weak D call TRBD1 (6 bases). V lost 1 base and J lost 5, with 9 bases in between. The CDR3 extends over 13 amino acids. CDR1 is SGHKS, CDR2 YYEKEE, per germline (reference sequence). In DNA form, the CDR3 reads TGTGCCAGCAGCTTGACAGGGTCGACTGAAGCTTTCTTT. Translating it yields CASSLTGSTEAFF.

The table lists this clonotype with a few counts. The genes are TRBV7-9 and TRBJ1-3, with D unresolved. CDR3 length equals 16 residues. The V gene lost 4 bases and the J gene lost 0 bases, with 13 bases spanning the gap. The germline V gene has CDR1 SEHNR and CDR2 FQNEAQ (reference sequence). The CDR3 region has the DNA TGTGCCAGCAGCTCCGGGGTGGCTTTCTCTGGAAACACCATATATTTT. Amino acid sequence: CASSSGVAFSGNTIYF.

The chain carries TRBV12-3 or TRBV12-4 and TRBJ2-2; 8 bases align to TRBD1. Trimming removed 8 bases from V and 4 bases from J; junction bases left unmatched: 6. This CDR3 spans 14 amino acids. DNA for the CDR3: TGTGCCAGCCTCCTGGGGACAGGCACCGGGGAGCTGTTTTTT. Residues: CASLLGTGTGELFF.

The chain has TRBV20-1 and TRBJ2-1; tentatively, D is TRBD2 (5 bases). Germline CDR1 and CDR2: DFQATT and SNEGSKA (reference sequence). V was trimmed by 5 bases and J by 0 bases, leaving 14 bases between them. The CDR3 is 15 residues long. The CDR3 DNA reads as TGCAGTGCTCCACCAGCGGCTAACTCCTACAATGAGCAGTTCTTC. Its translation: CSAPPAANSYNEQFF.

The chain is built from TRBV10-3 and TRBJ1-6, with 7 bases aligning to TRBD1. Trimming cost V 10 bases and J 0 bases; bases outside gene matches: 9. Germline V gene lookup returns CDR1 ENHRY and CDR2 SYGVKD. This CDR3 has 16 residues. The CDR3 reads CATGDSTSSYNSPLHF. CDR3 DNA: TGTGCCACCGGGGACAGTACGAGCTCCTATAATTCACCCCTCCACTTT.

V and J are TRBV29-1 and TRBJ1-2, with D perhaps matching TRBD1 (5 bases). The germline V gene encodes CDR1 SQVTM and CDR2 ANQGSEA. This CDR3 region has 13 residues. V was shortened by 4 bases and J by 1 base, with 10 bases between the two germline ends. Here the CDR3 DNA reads TGCAGCGTTGGCGTACAGGATAACTATGGCTACACCTTC. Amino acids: CSVGVQDNYGYTF.

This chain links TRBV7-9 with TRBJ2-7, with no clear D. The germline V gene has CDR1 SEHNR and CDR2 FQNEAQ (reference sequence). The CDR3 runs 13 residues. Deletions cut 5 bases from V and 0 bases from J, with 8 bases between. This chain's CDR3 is CASSLETSYEQYF. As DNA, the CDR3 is TGTGCCAGCAGCCTTGAAACCTCCTACGAGCAGTACTTC.

The CDR3 sequence is CASSFVGYEQYF. The CDR3 region has the DNA TGTGCCAGCAGTTTCGTGGGTTACGAGCAGTACTTC. The chain combines TRBV12-3 or TRBV12-4 with TRBJ2-7; D is uncertain. The CDR3 has 12 amino acids. V was cut by 3 bases and J by 4 bases, with 7 bases left in between.

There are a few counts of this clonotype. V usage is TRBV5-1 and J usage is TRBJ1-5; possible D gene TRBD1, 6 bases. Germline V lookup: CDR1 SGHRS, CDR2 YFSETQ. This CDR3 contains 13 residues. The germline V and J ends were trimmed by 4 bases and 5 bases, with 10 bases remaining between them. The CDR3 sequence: CASSIQGDQPQHF. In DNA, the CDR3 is TGCGCCAGCAGCATACAGGGCGATCAGCCCCAGCATTTT.

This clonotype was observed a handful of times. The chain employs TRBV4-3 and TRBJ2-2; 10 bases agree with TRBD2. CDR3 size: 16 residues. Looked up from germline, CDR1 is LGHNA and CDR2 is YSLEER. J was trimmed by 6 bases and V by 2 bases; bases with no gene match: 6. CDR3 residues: CASSQFGAGGAGELFF. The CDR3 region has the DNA TGCGCCAGCAGCCAATTTGGAGCGGGAGGGGCCGGGGAGCTGTTTTTT.